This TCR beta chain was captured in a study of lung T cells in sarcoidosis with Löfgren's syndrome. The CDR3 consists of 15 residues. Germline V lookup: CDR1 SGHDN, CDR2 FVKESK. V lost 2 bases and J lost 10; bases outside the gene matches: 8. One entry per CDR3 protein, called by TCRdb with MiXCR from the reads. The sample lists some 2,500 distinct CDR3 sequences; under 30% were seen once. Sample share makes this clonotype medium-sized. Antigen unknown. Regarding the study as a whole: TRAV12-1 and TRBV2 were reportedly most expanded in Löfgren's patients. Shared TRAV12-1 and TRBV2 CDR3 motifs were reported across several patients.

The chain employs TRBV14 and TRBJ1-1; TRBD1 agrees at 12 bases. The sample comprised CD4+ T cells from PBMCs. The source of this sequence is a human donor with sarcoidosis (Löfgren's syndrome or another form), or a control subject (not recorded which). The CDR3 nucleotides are TGTGCCAGCAGCCAAAAAGGGACAGGGGGCGTCGGAGCTTTCTTT. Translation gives CASSQKGTGGVGAFF.